Each of the 14 T cell receptor beta chains below was sequenced from the same sample in a study of monozygotic twins with inflammatory bowel disease. One entry per CDR3 protein, without DNA, is what TCRdb gives after re-calling the 5' RACE reads. Its table lists 110,000 to 150,000 distinct CDR3 sequences. The sample consisted of blood. Receptors were obtained from a human donor with ulcerative colitis or Crohn's disease, or a healthy co-twin of an affected twin (not recorded which).

This chain joins TRBV7-9 and TRBJ1-5. CDR1 SEHNR and CDR2 FQNEAQ come from the germline V gene (reference sequence). The CDR3 is 12 residues long. The CDR3 here is CASSTSNQPQHF.

This chain joins TRBV7-3 and TRBJ2-1; TCRdb picks TRBD2, but there is no DNA to check that call. The germline CDR1 and CDR2 sequences are SGHTA and FQGTGA. The CDR3 spans 16 residues. The CDR3 here is CASSLRAGGPEGEQFF.

The chain has TRBV6-6 and TRBJ1-2; TCRdb's D call, TRBD1, is unchecked because there is no DNA. Looked up from germline, CDR1 is MNHNY and CDR2 is SVGAGI (reference sequence). This CDR3 spans 14 amino acids. CDR3 region: CASSRDNTNYGYTF.

The chain has TRBV5-1 and TRBJ2-2; the TRBD1 assignment by TCRdb is unverifiable without DNA. The CDR3 spans 14 residues. Germline CDR1 reads SGHRS; CDR2 reads YFSETQ. CDR3 sequence: CASSSQQGPGELFF.

The V call is TRBV7-2, the J call TRBJ2-3; the D call from TCRdb, TRBD1, cannot be confirmed without DNA. Germline CDR1 reads SGHTA; CDR2 reads FQGNSA. The CDR3 runs to 15 residues. The chain's CDR3 is CASAVDRGIWNTQYF.

The CDR3 region is CASSVLSDTQYF. This chain links TRBV2 with TRBJ2-3; TCRdb outputs TRBD1, but without DNA this stays unchecked. Looked up from germline, CDR1 is SNHLY and CDR2 is FYNNEI. This CDR3 is built from 12 residues.

The CDR3 sequence is CASSFYPAVSTDTQYF. The genes are TRBV7-2 and TRBJ2-3. CDR1 and CDR2 from the germline V gene are SGHTA and FQGNSA. The CDR3 totals 16 residues.

This rearrangement joins TRBV6-1 to TRBJ2-5; as DNA is missing, the TRBD2 call by TCRdb cannot be tested. CDR3 length: 15 amino acids. The germline V gene has CDR1 MNHNS and CDR2 SASEGT. The CDR3 here is CASSPFIAGSETQYF.

The chain carries TRBV5-6 and TRBJ1-1; TCRdb's assignment of TRBD1 cannot be checked, as there is no DNA. The germline V gene has CDR1 SGHDT and CDR2 YYEEEE. CDR3 size: 15 residues. The CDR3 sequence is CASSSAGAGNTEAFF.

The chain couples TRBV19 to TRBJ1-1; the TCRdb call, TRBD1, lacks DNA for checking. In germline, CDR1 is LNHDA, CDR2 SQIVND (reference sequence). The CDR3 contains 13 residues. The CDR3 loop reads CASSNGGWTEAFF.

CDR3 in amino acids: CASSVGTGGPYEQYF. The chain carries TRBV25-1 and TRBJ2-7; TCRdb calls TRBD1, which cannot be checked without DNA. The CDR3 is 15 amino acids. Germline V gene data show CDR1 as MGHDK and CDR2 as SYGVNS.

J is TRBJ2-1 and V is TRBV5-6; without DNA, the TCRdb call of TRBD2 cannot be checked. CDR3 size: 13 residues. The V gene's germline CDR1 is SGHDT and CDR2 YYEEEE. The CDR3 sequence is CASSLKGGSEQFF.

The J gene is TRBJ1-1, the V gene TRBV5-1; TCRdb designates TRBD1, a call that cannot be tested without DNA. Germline CDR1 SGHRS, CDR2 YFSETQ. CDR3 length: 14 residues. CDR3 protein: CASSLDGRDTEAFF.

V is TRBV20-1 and J is TRBJ2-1; TCRdb's D gene call, TRBD1, goes unchecked for lack of DNA. CDR1 and CDR2 from the germline V gene are DFQATT and SNEGSKA (reference sequence). The CDR3 consists of 15 residues. The CDR3 here is CSASGTGSSYNEQFF.